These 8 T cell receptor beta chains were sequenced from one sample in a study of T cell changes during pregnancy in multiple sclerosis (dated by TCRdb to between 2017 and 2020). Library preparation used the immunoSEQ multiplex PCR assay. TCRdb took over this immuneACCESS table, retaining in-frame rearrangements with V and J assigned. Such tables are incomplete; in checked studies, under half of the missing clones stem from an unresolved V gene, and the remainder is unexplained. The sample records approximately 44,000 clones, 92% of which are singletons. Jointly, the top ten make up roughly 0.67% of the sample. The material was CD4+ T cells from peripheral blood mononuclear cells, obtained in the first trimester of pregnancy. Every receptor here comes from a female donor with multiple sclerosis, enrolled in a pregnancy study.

CDR3 amino acids: CASSFLAGAGGHEQFF. CDR3 DNA: TGTGCCAGCAGTTTTTTAGCGGGAGCAGGCGGCCATGAGCAGTTCTTC. The rearrangement links TRBV2 to TRBJ2-1; 9 bases agree with TRBD2. Germline assignment: CDR1 SNHLY and CDR2 FYNNEI. With V trimmed by 5 bases and J by 8 bases, 13 bases remained unmatched. This CDR3 comprises 16 residues.

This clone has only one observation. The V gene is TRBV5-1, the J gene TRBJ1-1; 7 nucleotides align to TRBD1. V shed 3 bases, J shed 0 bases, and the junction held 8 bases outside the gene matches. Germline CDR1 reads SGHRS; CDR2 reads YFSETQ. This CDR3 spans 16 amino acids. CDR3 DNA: TGCGCCAGCAGCTCCCCCCCGGGACAGTTGAACACTGAAGCTTTCTTT. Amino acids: CASSSPPGQLNTEAFF.

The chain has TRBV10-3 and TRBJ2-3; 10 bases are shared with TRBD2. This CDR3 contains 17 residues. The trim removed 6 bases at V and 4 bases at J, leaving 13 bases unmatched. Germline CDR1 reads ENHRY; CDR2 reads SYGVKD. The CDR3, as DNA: TGTGCCATCAGAGCGGGAGGGCTATCCGGGCGGGCAGATACGCAGTATTTT. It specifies CAIRAGGLSGRADTQYF.

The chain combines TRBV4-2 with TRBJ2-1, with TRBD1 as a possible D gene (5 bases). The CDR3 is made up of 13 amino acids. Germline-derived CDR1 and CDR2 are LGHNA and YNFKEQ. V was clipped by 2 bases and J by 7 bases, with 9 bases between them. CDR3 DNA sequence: TGTGCCAGCAGCCAATTGACAGCAAATGAGCAGTTCTTC. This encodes CASSQLTANEQFF.

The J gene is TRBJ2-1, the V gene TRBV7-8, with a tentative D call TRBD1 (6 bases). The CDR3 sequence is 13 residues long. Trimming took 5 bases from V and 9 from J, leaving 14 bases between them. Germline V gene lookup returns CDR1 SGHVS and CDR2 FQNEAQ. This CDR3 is CASSLGQLGEQFF. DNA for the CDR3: TGTGCCAGCAGCCTAGGACAGCTCGGTGAGCAGTTCTTC.

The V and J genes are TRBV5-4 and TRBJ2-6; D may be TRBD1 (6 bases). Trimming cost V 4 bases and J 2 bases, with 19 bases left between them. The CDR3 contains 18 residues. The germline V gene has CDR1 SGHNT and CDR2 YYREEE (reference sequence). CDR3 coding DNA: TGTGCCAGCAGCGGGCGCAGGGGCCCCCCAACTGGGGCCAACGTCCTGACTTTC. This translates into CASSGRRGPPTGANVLTF. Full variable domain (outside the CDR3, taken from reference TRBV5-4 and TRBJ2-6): ETGVTQSPTHLIKTRGQQVTLRCSSQSGHNTVSWYQQALGQGPQFIFQYYREEENGRGNFPPRFSGLQFPNYSSELNVNALELDDSALYLCASSGRRGPPTGANVLTFGAGSRLTVL.

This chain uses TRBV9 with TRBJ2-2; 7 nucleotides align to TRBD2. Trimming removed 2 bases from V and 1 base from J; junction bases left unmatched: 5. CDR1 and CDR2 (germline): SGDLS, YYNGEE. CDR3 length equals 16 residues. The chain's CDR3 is CASSVRVAGNTGELFF. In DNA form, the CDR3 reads TGTGCCAGCAGCGTCCGGGTAGCGGGGAACACCGGGGAGCTGTTTTTT.

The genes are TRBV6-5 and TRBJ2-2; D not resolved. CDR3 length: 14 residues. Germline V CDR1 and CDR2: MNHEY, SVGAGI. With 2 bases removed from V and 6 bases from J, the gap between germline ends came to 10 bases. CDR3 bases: TGTGCCAGCAGTTACGTGGGCGCGTCCGGGGAGCTGTTTTTT. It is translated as CASSYVGASGELFF.